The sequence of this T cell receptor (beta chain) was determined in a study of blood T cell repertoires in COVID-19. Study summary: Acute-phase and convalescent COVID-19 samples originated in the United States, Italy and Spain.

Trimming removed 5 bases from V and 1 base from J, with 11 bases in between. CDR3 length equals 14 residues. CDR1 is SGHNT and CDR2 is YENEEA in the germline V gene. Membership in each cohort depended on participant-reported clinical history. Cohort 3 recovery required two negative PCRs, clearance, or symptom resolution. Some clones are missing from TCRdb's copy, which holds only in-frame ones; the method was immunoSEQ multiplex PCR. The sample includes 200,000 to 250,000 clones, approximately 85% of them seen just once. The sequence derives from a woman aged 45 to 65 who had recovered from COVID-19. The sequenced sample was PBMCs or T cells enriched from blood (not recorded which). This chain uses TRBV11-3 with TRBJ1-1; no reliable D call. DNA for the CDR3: TGTGCCAGCAGCCCAAATTCCGGGAACACTGAAGCTTTCTTT. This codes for CASSPNSGNTEAFF.